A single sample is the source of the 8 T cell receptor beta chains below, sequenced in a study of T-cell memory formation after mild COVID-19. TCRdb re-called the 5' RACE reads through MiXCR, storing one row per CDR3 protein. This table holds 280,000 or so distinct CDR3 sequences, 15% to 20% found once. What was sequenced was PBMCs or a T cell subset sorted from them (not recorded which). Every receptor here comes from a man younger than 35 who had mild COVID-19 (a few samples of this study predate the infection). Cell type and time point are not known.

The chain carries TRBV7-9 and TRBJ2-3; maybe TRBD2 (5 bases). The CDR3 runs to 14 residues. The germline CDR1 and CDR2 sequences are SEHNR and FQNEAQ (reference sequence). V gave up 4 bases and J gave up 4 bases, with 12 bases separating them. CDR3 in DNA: TGTGCCAGCAGCTCCTTTAACGGGGCAGATACGCAGTATTTT. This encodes CASSSFNGADTQYF. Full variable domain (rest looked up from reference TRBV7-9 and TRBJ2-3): DTGVSQNPRHKITKRGQNVTFRCDPISEHNRLYWYRQTLGQGPEFLTYFQNEAQLEKSRLLSDRFSAERPKGSFSTLEIQRTEQGDSAMYLCASSSFNGADTQYFGPGTRLTVL.

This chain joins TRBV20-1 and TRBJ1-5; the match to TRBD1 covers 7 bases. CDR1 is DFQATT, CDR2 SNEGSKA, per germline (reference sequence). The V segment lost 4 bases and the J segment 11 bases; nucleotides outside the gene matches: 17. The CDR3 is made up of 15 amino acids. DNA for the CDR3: TGCAGTGCTAAAGTACAGGGGCTTGGCGGGTGGTCCCAGCATTTT. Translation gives CSAKVQGLGGWSQHF.

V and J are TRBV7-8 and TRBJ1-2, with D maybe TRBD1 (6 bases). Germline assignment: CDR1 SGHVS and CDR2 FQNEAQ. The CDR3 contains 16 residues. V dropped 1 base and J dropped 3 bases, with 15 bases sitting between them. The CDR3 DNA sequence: TGTGCCAGCAGCTTAGGGGCTACAGGGACCTACTATGGCTACACCTTC. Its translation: CASSLGATGTYYGYTF.

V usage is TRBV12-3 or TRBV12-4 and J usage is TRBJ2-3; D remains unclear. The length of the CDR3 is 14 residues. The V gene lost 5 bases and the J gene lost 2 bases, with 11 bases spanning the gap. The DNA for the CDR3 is TGTGCCAGCAGTACCGGGTCTGACACAGATACGCAGTATTTT. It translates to CASSTGSDTDTQYF.

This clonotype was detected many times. CDR3 nucleotides: TGTGCCAGCACAGGGCTGAACACTGAAGCTTTCTTT. This encodes CASTGLNTEAFF. V is TRBV5-6 and J is TRBJ1-1, with D possibly TRBD1 on 5 matching bases. Trimming pared 6 bases from V and 0 bases from J, leaving 6 bases between. The CDR3 sequence is 12 residues long. Germline V gene data show CDR1 as SGHDT and CDR2 as YYEEEE. Combining the CDR3 with reference TRBV5-6 and TRBJ1-1 gives the whole variable domain DAGVTQSPTHLIKTRGQQVTLRCSPKSGHDTVSWYQQALGQGPQFIFQYYEEEERQRGNFPDRFSGHQFPNYSSELNVNALLLGDSALYLCASTGLNTEAFFGQGTRLTVV.

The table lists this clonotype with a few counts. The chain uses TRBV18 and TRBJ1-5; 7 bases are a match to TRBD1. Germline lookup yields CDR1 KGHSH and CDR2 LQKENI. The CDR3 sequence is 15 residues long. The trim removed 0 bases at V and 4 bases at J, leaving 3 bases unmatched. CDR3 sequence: CASSPPGTDNQPQHF. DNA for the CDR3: TGTGCCAGCTCACCACCCGGGACAGATAATCAGCCCCAGCATTTT.

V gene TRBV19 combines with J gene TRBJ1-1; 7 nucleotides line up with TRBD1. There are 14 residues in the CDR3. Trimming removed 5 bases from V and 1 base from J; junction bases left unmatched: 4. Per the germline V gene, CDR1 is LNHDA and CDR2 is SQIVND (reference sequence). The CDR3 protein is CASSVGQWNTEAFF. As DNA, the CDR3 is TGTGCCAGTAGTGTGGGACAGTGGAACACTGAAGCTTTCTTT.

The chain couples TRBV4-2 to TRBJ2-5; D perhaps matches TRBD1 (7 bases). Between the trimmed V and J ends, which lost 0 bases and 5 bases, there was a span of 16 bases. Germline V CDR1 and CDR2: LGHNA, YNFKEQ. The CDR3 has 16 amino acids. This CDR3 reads CASSQDLGRGDETQYF. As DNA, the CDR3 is TGTGCCAGCAGCCAAGATTTAGGCAGGGGGGATGAGACCCAGTACTTC.